This entry concerns a single TCR beta chain. This sample stems from a study of cytomegalovirus exposure and HLA in healthy donors. Across the whole study: Among the roughly 400 donors who were genotyped, approximately 76% fell in the genetic ancestry cluster that is associated with self-reported Caucasian donors.

Germline loops: CDR1 SGHDN, CDR2 FVKESK. The CDR3 is 18 amino acids. Trimming removed 2 bases from V and 8 bases from J; junction bases left unmatched: 14. Primers included in the PCR were 60 Vbeta and 13 Jbeta primers. The table came from immunoSEQ multiplex PCR; TCRdb's copy has only in-frame clones and leaves some out. This sample has 100,000 or so clones, with over 70% found just once. The receptor was isolated from a middle-aged man in good health and CMV-seronegative. The chain couples TRBV14 to TRBJ2-1, with TRBD2 matching 11 bases. Sequencing used PBMCs. Here the CDR3 DNA reads TGTGCCAGCAGCCAAAGGAAAGGTAGCGGGAGGGCCTCGGATGAGCAGTTCTTC. Translation gives CASSQRKGSGRASDEQFF.